The rows below give T cell receptor beta chains drawn from one sample of a study of blood T cell repertoires in COVID-19. Repertoires were generated with immunoSEQ multiplex PCR, while TCRdb's copy carries only in-frame clones and drops some. The sample has roughly 350,000 clones; roughly 90% are singletons. Sequenced sample: PBMCs or T cells enriched from blood (not recorded which). These receptors were obtained from a woman younger than 45 who had recovered from COVID-19. CDR3s include the opening cysteine and the closing phenylalanine or tryptophan. Fields, in order: clone size, D gene, V gene, J gene, CDR3 protein, CDR3 DNA. The D gene is left open where the match is weak. The listing skips clone size in some rows; elsewhere it reads once, few, many or a size class.

clone size: -
D gene: -
V gene: TRBV5-1
J gene: TRBJ2-7
CDR3 protein: CASSLIGDEQYF
CDR3 DNA: TGCGCCAGCAGCTTGATCGGGGACGAGCAGTACTTC

clone size: -
D gene: -
V gene: TRBV4-3
J gene: TRBJ1-2
CDR3 protein: CASSQGATENYGYTF
CDR3 DNA: TGCGCCAGCAGCCAAGGAGCTACAGAGAACTATGGCTACACCTTC

clone size: once
D gene: -
V gene: TRBV21-1
J gene: TRBJ2-5
CDR3 protein: CASSKIAGGNQETQYF
CDR3 DNA: TGTGCCAGCAGCAAAATAGCGGGGGGAAACCAAGAGACCCAGTACTTC

clone size: -
D gene: -
V gene: TRBV29-1
J gene: TRBJ1-1
CDR3 protein: CSVTSGGGTEAFF
CDR3 DNA: TGCAGCGTCACCTCGGGGGGGGGCACTGAAGCTTTCTTT

clone size: -
D gene: TRBD2
V gene: TRBV15
J gene: TRBJ2-7
CDR3 protein: CATSTERTSVYEQYF
CDR3 DNA: TGTGCCACCAGCACGGAGCGCACTAGCGTCTACGAGCAGTACTTC

clone size: -
D gene: TRBD1
V gene: TRBV14
J gene: TRBJ1-2
CDR3 protein: CASSTDRGYTF
CDR3 DNA: TGTGCCAGCAGCACGGACAGGGGCTACACCTTC

clone size: -
D gene: -
V gene: TRBV7-8
J gene: TRBJ2-3
CDR3 protein: CASSLLWESTDTQYF
CDR3 DNA: TGTGCCAGCAGCTTATTGTGGGAGAGCACAGATACGCAGTATTTT

clone size: -
D gene: -
V gene: TRBV7-9
J gene: TRBJ1-3
CDR3 protein: CASKTSGNTIYF
CDR3 DNA: TGTGCCAGCAAAACTTCCGGAAACACCATATATTTT

clone size: -
D gene: -
V gene: TRBV5-1
J gene: TRBJ1-2
CDR3 protein: CASSSEGYGYTF
CDR3 DNA: TGCGCCAGCAGCTCGGAGGGCTATGGCTACACCTTC

clone size: -
D gene: -
V gene: TRBV7-2
J gene: TRBJ2-3
CDR3 protein: CASSPTPWGPGDTQYF
CDR3 DNA: TGTGCCAGCAGCCCTACCCCCTGGGGGCCAGGAGATACGCAGTATTTT

clone size: -
D gene: -
V gene: TRBV7-3
J gene: TRBJ2-6
CDR3 protein: CASSPGLTLLSGANVLTF
CDR3 DNA: TGTGCCAGCAGCCCAGGGCTGACGTTACTCTCTGGGGCCAACGTCCTGACTTTC

clone size: -
D gene: TRBD2
V gene: TRBV2
J gene: TRBJ2-5
CDR3 protein: CASSERLAGGLNEETQYF
CDR3 DNA: TGTGCCAGCAGTGAACGACTAGCGGGGGGTTTGAACGAAGAGACCCAGTACTTC

clone size: few
D gene: -
V gene: TRBV5-1
J gene: TRBJ1-2
CDR3 protein: CASRVSGSANYGYTF
CDR3 DNA: TGCGCCAGCAGGGTATCGGGGTCGGCTAACTATGGCTACACCTTC

clone size: -
D gene: TRBD2
V gene: TRBV7-3
J gene: TRBJ2-3
CDR3 protein: CASSQTSDTQYF
CDR3 DNA: TGTGCCAGCAGTCAGACTAGCGATACGCAGTATTTT

clone size: -
D gene: -
V gene: TRBV6-5
J gene: TRBJ1-2
CDR3 protein: CASSYSQGNGGYTF
CDR3 DNA: TGTGCCAGCAGTTACTCGCAAGGGAATGGGGGGTACACCTTC

clone size: -
D gene: -
V gene: TRBV21-1
J gene: TRBJ2-5
CDR3 protein: CASSKAANEETQYF
CDR3 DNA: TGTGCCAGCAGCAAAGCTGCGAACGAAGAGACCCAGTACTTC

clone size: -
D gene: -
V gene: TRBV6-2/TRBV6-3
J gene: TRBJ2-7
CDR3 protein: CASSYYYEQYF
CDR3 DNA: TGTGCCAGCAGTTATTATTACGAGCAGTACTTC

clone size: -
D gene: TRBD1
V gene: TRBV9
J gene: TRBJ2-2
CDR3 protein: CASSYPGQGIGELFF
CDR3 DNA: TGTGCCAGCAGCTACCCGGGACAGGGGATCGGGGAGCTGTTTTTT

clone size: -
D gene: TRBD2
V gene: TRBV30
J gene: TRBJ2-1
CDR3 protein: CAWSLKRGGDNEQFF
CDR3 DNA: TGTGCCTGGAGCCTCAAGCGGGGGGGCGACAATGAGCAGTTCTTC

clone size: -
D gene: -
V gene: TRBV19
J gene: TRBJ1-3
CDR3 protein: CASSIVASHYSGNTIYF
CDR3 DNA: TGTGCCAGTAGTATAGTCGCCAGCCACTACTCTGGAAACACCATATATTTT

clone size: -
D gene: -
V gene: TRBV21-1
J gene: TRBJ2-5
CDR3 protein: CAISRPRVGQETQYF
CDR3 DNA: TGTGCCATCTCGAGGCCCAGGGTGGGGCAAGAGACCCAGTACTTC

clone size: -
D gene: -
V gene: TRBV9
J gene: TRBJ2-1
CDR3 protein: CASSVWPDGSNEQFF
CDR3 DNA: TGTGCCAGCAGCGTTTGGCCTGACGGGTCCAATGAGCAGTTCTTC

clone size: once
D gene: TRBD1
V gene: TRBV6-6
J gene: TRBJ1-2
CDR3 protein: CASSRKLGQKLANYGYTF
CDR3 DNA: TGTGCCAGCAGTCGGAAACTGGGACAGAAACTCGCTAACTATGGCTACACCTTC

clone size: few
D gene: TRBD2
V gene: TRBV2
J gene: TRBJ2-3
CDR3 protein: CASSRSGGADTQYF
CDR3 DNA: TGTGCCAGCAGTCGTAGCGGGGGGGCAGATACGCAGTATTTT

clone size: -
D gene: TRBD2
V gene: TRBV7-2
J gene: TRBJ2-2
CDR3 protein: CASRTGTSLSGELFF
CDR3 DNA: TGTGCCAGCAGGACCGGGACTAGTCTTTCCGGGGAGCTGTTTTTT

clone size: once
D gene: TRBD1
V gene: TRBV7-9
J gene: TRBJ2-7
CDR3 protein: CASSSKWDRGVEQYF
CDR3 DNA: TGTGCCAGCAGCTCTAAGTGGGACAGGGGAGTCGAGCAGTACTTC

clone size: -
D gene: -
V gene: TRBV7-9
J gene: TRBJ2-7
CDR3 protein: CASSLGGGPYEQYF
CDR3 DNA: TGTGCCAGCAGCTTAGGAGGAGGTCCTTACGAGCAGTACTTC

clone size: once
D gene: -
V gene: TRBV10-1
J gene: TRBJ2-4
CDR3 protein: CASSELLLGGKTKNIQYF
CDR3 DNA: TGCGCCAGCAGTGAGTTACTACTGGGCGGGAAAACCAAAAACATTCAGTACTTC

clone size: -
D gene: TRBD1
V gene: TRBV6-5
J gene: TRBJ2-7
CDR3 protein: CASSSLAGRGYYEQYF
CDR3 DNA: TGTGCCAGCAGTTCTCTCGCGGGCAGGGGGTATTACGAGCAGTACTTC

clone size: few
D gene: -
V gene: TRBV5-1
J gene: TRBJ1-2
CDR3 protein: CASSLDSPRYGYTF
CDR3 DNA: TGCGCCAGCAGCCTCGACAGTCCGCGCTATGGCTACACCTTC

clone size: -
D gene: TRBD1
V gene: TRBV15
J gene: TRBJ2-5
CDR3 protein: CATEGQLEETQYF
CDR3 DNA: TGTGCCACCGAGGGACAGTTAGAAGAGACCCAGTACTTC

clone size: once
D gene: TRBD1
V gene: TRBV6-1
J gene: TRBJ1-2
CDR3 protein: CASSELGTGGLTSYGYTF
CDR3 DNA: TGTGCCAGCAGTGAATTGGGGACAGGGGGTCTGACTAGCTATGGCTACACCTTC

clone size: -
D gene: TRBD2
V gene: TRBV5-1
J gene: TRBJ2-3
CDR3 protein: CASSDPGTSATDTQYF
CDR3 DNA: TGCGCCAGCAGCGATCCCGGGACTAGCGCCACAGATACGCAGTATTTT

clone size: -
D gene: TRBD2
V gene: TRBV7-9
J gene: TRBJ2-5
CDR3 protein: CASSHWTSGGAETQYF
CDR3 DNA: TGTGCCAGCAGTCACTGGACTAGCGGGGGCGCCGAGACCCAGTACTTC

clone size: -
D gene: -
V gene: TRBV14
J gene: TRBJ2-7
CDR3 protein: CASSQEYFYEQYF
CDR3 DNA: TGTGCCAGCAGCCAAGAATATTTCTACGAGCAGTACTTC

clone size: -
D gene: -
V gene: TRBV4-1
J gene: TRBJ1-1
CDR3 protein: CASSQEGLVVEAFF
CDR3 DNA: TGCGCCAGCAGCCAAGAGGGGCTTGTGGTTGAAGCTTTCTTT

clone size: -
D gene: TRBD1
V gene: TRBV27
J gene: TRBJ2-7
CDR3 protein: CASSPPDRGYEQYF
CDR3 DNA: TGTGCCAGCAGTCCCCCGGACAGGGGATATGAGCAGTACTTC

clone size: -
D gene: -
V gene: TRBV5-4
J gene: TRBJ2-5
CDR3 protein: CASSAGLMYQETQYF
CDR3 DNA: TGTGCCAGCAGCGCGGGACTCATGTACCAAGAGACCCAGTACTTC

clone size: few
D gene: -
V gene: TRBV7-3
J gene: TRBJ2-1
CDR3 protein: CASSTSLGGSRGNEQFF
CDR3 DNA: TGTGCCAGCAGCACATCGCTCGGTGGGAGTCGTGGAAATGAGCAGTTCTTC

clone size: -
D gene: TRBD2
V gene: TRBV4-1
J gene: TRBJ2-1
CDR3 protein: CASSLRALAGGYEQFF
CDR3 DNA: TGCGCCAGCAGCCTAAGAGCTCTAGCGGGAGGGTATGAGCAGTTCTTC

clone size: -
D gene: -
V gene: TRBV7-8
J gene: TRBJ1-5
CDR3 protein: CASSLGVGGNSNQPQHF
CDR3 DNA: TGTGCCAGCAGCTTAGGTGTAGGAGGAAATAGCAATCAGCCCCAGCATTTT

clone size: -
D gene: TRBD2
V gene: TRBV18
J gene: TRBJ2-7
CDR3 protein: CASSPGTSGSHEQYF
CDR3 DNA: TGTGCCAGCTCACCGGGGACTAGCGGGAGCCACGAGCAGTACTTC

clone size: once
D gene: -
V gene: TRBV5-1
J gene: TRBJ2-7
CDR3 protein: CASSLANQGGSYEQYF
CDR3 DNA: TGCGCCAGCAGCTTGGCCAACCAGGGGGGCTCCTACGAGCAGTACTTC

clone size: -
D gene: TRBD1
V gene: TRBV5-1
J gene: TRBJ1-1
CDR3 protein: CASSLTGGSEAFF
CDR3 DNA: TGCGCCAGCAGCTTGACAGGGGGATCTGAAGCTTTCTTT

clone size: -
D gene: TRBD2
V gene: TRBV7-3
J gene: TRBJ2-3
CDR3 protein: CASSLFGSGSPEDTQYF
CDR3 DNA: TGTGCCAGCAGCTTATTTGGTAGCGGGAGCCCTGAAGATACGCAGTATTTT

clone size: -
D gene: TRBD1
V gene: TRBV3-1/TRBV3-2
J gene: TRBJ1-2
CDR3 protein: CASSPDRVQGYTF
CDR3 DNA: TGTGCCAGCAGTCCGGACAGGGTGCAAGGCTACACCTTC

clone size: -
D gene: -
V gene: TRBV19
J gene: TRBJ2-1
CDR3 protein: CASSIGPAYNEQFF
CDR3 DNA: TGTGCCAGTAGTATTGGGCCGGCCTACAATGAGCAGTTCTTC

clone size: -
D gene: -
V gene: TRBV6-2/TRBV6-3
J gene: TRBJ2-1
CDR3 protein: CASSFLALDEQFF
CDR3 DNA: TGTGCCAGCAGTTTTCTAGCGTTGGATGAGCAGTTCTTC

clone size: many
D gene: -
V gene: TRBV7-2
J gene: TRBJ2-7
CDR3 protein: CASSPSTGFGYEQYF
CDR3 DNA: TGTGCCAGCAGCCCCAGTACAGGGTTTGGCTACGAGCAGTACTTC